Presented here are 15 T cell receptor beta chains from one specimen sequenced in a study of blood T cell repertoires in COVID-19. Sequencing was performed with immunoSEQ multiplex PCR; in TCRdb, only in-frame clones are kept and a portion is missing. Here the sample spans more than 150,000 clones, roughly 80% being singletons. Specimen: peripheral blood. These receptors were taken from a woman of 80 years or more with COVID-19, enrolled during active disease.

This clone appeared a few times. The chain joins TRBV7-9 to TRBJ1-2, with TRBD1 matching 12 bases. CDR3 length: 14 amino acids. From germline, CDR1 is SEHNR and CDR2 FQNEAQ (reference sequence). Trimming took 3 bases from V and 8 from J; bases not matched to a gene: 4. The CDR3, as DNA: TGTGCCAGCAGCTTCGGGACAGGGGGCCGAGGCTACACCTTC. It yields the protein CASSFGTGGRGYTF.

The chain joins TRBV10-3 to TRBJ1-2; D not certain. V lost 11 bases, J lost 2 bases, and 12 bases lay in between. The CDR3 sequence is 12 residues long. Per the germline V gene, CDR1 is ENHRY and CDR2 is SYGVKD. The CDR3 is CALRMENYGYTF. CDR3 nucleotide sequence: TGTGCCCTCCGGATGGAGAACTATGGCTACACCTTC.

V gene TRBV5-1 combines with J gene TRBJ2-2; TRBD2 matches at 11 bases. The CDR3 length is 18 residues. Germline V gene data show CDR1 as SGHRS and CDR2 as YFSETQ. V dropped 0 bases and J dropped 4; count of bases not matched to a gene: 8. The chain's CDR3 is CASSLVPGTSGPTGELFF. CDR3 coding DNA: TGCGCCAGCAGCTTGGTCCCCGGGACTAGCGGACCCACCGGGGAGCTGTTTTTT.

J is TRBJ1-2 and V is TRBV6-5; 8 bases map to TRBD1. The V gene end was trimmed by 10 bases and the J gene end by 6 bases; junction bases not matched to a gene: 7. Germline V gives CDR1 MNHEY, CDR2 SVGAGI. This CDR3 has 12 amino acids. The CDR3 region has the DNA TGTGCCACGTCCGGGACAGGCGATGGCTACACCTTC. Translating gives CATSGTGDGYTF.

This clone came up once. The chain carries TRBV2 and TRBJ1-2; a possible D gene is TRBD1 (6 bases). Germline V gene data show CDR1 as SNHLY and CDR2 as FYNNEI. The CDR3 runs to 12 residues. V lost 8 bases and J lost 6, with 13 bases in between. CDR3 amino acids: CASLQGWDGYTF. The CDR3 DNA reads as TGTGCCAGCTTACAGGGTTGGGATGGCTACACCTTC.

This clone was counted a single time. This chain links TRBV29-1 with TRBJ2-1, with 8 bases aligning to TRBD2. This CDR3 comprises 15 residues. Unmatched junction bases numbered 5, after V lost 4 bases and J lost 0 bases. Germline lookup yields CDR1 SQVTM and CDR2 ANQGSEA. The CDR3 nucleotides read TGCAGCGTTGGAAGCGGGGGATACTCCTACAATGAGCAGTTCTTC. It yields the protein CSVGSGGYSYNEQFF.

This sequence joins TRBV18 and TRBJ2-1, with D perhaps matching TRBD2 (5 bases). Germline V gene data show CDR1 as KGHSH and CDR2 as LQKENI. The V and J ends lost 3 bases and 0 bases respectively, with 9 bases between them. This CDR3 is 15 amino acids long. The CDR3 sequence is CASSPSESSYNEQFF. CDR3 sequence (DNA): TGTGCCAGCTCACCTAGCGAGAGCTCCTACAATGAGCAGTTCTTC.

The gene calls are TRBV5-6 and TRBJ2-7, with TRBD1 as a possible D gene (6 bases). The germline CDR1 and CDR2 sequences are SGHDT and YYEEEE. Trimming took 1 base from V and 9 from J, leaving 20 bases between them. The CDR3 covers 15 residues. This CDR3 is CASSLTSGTPGGQYF. The CDR3 DNA reads TGTGCCAGCAGCTTGACTTCCGGGACACCCGGAGGGCAGTACTTC.

The V call is TRBV4-2, the J call TRBJ2-3; TRBD2 agrees at 13 bases. The V and J ends lost 3 bases and 0 bases, in that order; junction bases with no gene match: 3. Germline CDR1 and CDR2: LGHNA and YNFKEQ. The CDR3 has 17 residues. The CDR3 region has the DNA TGTGCCAGCAGCCAGGGGACTAGCGGGGATAGCACAGATACGCAGTATTTT. This encodes CASSQGTSGDSTDTQYF.

The gene calls are TRBV3-1 (or the pseudogene TRBV3-2) and TRBJ2-2; the D is unclear. The V end was cut by 3 bases, the J end by 7 bases, with 6 bases between. Per the germline V gene, CDR1 is LGHDT and CDR2 is YNNKEL (reference sequence). This CDR3 has 12 amino acids. The CDR3 coding sequence is TGTGCCAGCAGCCACGGAGTCGGGGAGCTGTTTTTT. This translates into CASSHGVGELFF.

The chain is built from TRBV7-2 and TRBJ2-3; 13 bases are a match to TRBD2. With 6 bases clipped from V and 9 bases from J, the junction kept 12 bases outside the gene matches. From germline, CDR1 is SGHTA and CDR2 FQGNSA. CDR3 length: 16 amino acids. The CDR3 sequence: CASSPGLAGRGETQYF. The DNA of the CDR3 is TGTGCCAGCAGTCCGGGACTAGCGGGACGGGGGGAGACGCAGTATTTT.

This clone was seen only a few times. V and J are TRBV27 and TRBJ2-3; 10 bases are a match to TRBD2. V gave up 4 bases and J gave up 4 bases; unmatched junction bases: 11. The CDR3 has 17 amino acids. Germline values: CDR1 MNHEY, CDR2 SMNVEV (reference sequence). In DNA, the CDR3 is TGTGCCAGCAGTTCCCGGGGTAGCGGGAGGAACGCAGATACGCAGTATTTT. Encoded protein: CASSSRGSGRNADTQYF.

This clone was seen a few times. Distinct nucleotide sequences in the sample also encode this CDR3. The gene calls are TRBV19 and TRBJ1-5; D not resolved. Germline lookup yields CDR1 LNHDA and CDR2 SQIVND (reference sequence). The CDR3 is made up of 13 amino acids. V shed 0 bases and J shed 2 bases, with 2 bases lying between them. CDR3: CASSIDGNQPQHF. The CDR3, as DNA: TGTGCCAGTAGTATAGACGGCAATCAGCCCCAGCATTTT.

The chain employs TRBV19 and TRBJ2-1; D may be TRBD2 (6 bases). CDR3 size: 15 residues. Germline V gene data show CDR1 as LNHDA and CDR2 as SQIVND (reference sequence). Trimming took off 1 base at V and 9 bases at J, with 16 bases between the two ends. Here the CDR3 reads CASSIAGGMRVEQFF. CDR3 DNA sequence: TGTGCCAGTAGTATAGCGGGCGGGATGAGGGTTGAGCAGTTCTTC.

The chain recombines TRBV7-2 with TRBJ1-2; 10 bases map to TRBD1. With V trimmed by 5 bases and J by 8 bases, 8 bases remained unmatched. The germline CDR1 and CDR2 sequences are SGHTA and FQGNSA. CDR3 length: 14 residues. CDR3 residues: CASSIGQGVGGYTF. The CDR3 nucleotides are TGTGCCAGCAGCATCGGACAGGGGGTCGGGGGCTACACCTTC.